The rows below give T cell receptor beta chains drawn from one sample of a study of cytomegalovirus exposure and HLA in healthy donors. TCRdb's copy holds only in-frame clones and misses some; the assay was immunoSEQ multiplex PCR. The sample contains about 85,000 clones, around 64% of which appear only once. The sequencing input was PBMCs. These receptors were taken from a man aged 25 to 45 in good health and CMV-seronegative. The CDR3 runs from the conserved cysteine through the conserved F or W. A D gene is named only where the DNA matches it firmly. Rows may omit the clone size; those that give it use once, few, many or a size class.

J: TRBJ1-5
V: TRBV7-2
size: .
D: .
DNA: TGTGCCAGCAGCTTATCCCAGGGTTATCAGCCCCAGCATTTT
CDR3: CASSLSQGYQPQHF

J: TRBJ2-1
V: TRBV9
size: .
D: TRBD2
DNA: TGTGCCAGCAGCGTCTATCTAGCGGGGCAAGGCAATGAGCAGTTCTTC
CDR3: CASSVYLAGQGNEQFF

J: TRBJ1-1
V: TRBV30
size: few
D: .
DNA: TGTGCCTGGAGGGGTCCTGGGACTTACACTGAAGCTTTCTTT
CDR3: CAWRGPGTYTEAFF

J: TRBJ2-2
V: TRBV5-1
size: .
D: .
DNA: TGCGCCAGCAGCATTACAGCGGAATCGAACACCGGGGAGCTGTTTTTT
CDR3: CASSITAESNTGELFF

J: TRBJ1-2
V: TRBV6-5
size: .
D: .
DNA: TGTGCCAGCAGTTACTCGAAGTGGAAGAACTATGGCTACCCCTTC
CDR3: CASSYSKWKNYGYPF

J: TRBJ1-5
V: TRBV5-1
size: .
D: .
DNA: TGCGCCAGCAGCTTGGAGGGGGGGAGTCAGCCCCAGCATTTT
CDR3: CASSLEGGSQPQHF

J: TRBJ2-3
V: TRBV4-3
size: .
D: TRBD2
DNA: TGCGCCAGCAGCCACCCTAGCGGGGGAGGCACAGATACGCAGTATTTT
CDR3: CASSHPSGGGTDTQYF

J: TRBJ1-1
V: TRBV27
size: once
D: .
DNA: TGTGCCAGCAGTCCCGGACAGACTGAAGCTTTCTTT
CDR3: CASSPGQTEAFF

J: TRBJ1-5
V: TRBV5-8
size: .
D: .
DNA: TGTGCCAGCAGCTTGGCGTCGGTACGGGGAAGTCAGCCCCAGCATTTT
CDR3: CASSLASVRGSQPQHF

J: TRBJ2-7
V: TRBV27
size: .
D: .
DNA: TGTGCCAGCATTGGACAGTCCTACGAGCAGTACTTC
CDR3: CASIGQSYEQYF

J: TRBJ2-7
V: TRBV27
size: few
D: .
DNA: TGTGCCAGCAGTCGCGTCGACAAACTCTACGAGCAGTACTTC
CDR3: CASSRVDKLYEQYF

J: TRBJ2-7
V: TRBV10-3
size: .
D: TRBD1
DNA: TGTGCCACCAGGGCTACAGGGGGACAGTACTTC
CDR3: CATRATGGQYF

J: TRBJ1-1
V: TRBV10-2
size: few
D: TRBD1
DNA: TGCGCCAGCAGCAAATACGACAGGGCAGGGAACACTGAAGCTTTCTTT
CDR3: CASSKYDRAGNTEAFF

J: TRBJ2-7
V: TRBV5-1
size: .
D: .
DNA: TGCGCCAGCAGCTTGGAAATACAGGGTGGCGTCACCTACGAGCAGTACTTC
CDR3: CASSLEIQGGVTYEQYF

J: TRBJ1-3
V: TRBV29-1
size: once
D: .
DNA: TGCAGCGTACGCACAGGGTCTGGAAACACCATATATTTT
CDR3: CSVRTGSGNTIYF

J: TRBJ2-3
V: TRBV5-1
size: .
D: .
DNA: TGCGCCAGCAGCTTCGACTCCACAGATACGCAGTATTTT
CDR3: CASSFDSTDTQYF

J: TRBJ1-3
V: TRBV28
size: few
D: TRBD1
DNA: TGTGCCACCGGCCGGACAGGGAGAAACACCATATATTTT
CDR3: CATGRTGRNTIYF

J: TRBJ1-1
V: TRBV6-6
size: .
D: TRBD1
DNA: TGTGCCAGCAGTTTTCAGTCCGGGACAGGAAGCACTGAAGCTTTCTTT
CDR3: CASSFQSGTGSTEAFF

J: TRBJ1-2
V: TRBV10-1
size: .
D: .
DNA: TGCGCCAGCAGTTTTAGATCTAACTATGGCTACACCTTC
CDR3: CASSFRSNYGYTF

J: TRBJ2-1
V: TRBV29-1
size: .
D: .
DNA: TGCAGCGTGGACAGCTACAATGAGCAGTTCTTC
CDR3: CSVDSYNEQFF

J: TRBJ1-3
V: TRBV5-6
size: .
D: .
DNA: TGTGCCAGCAGCTTGGCCGGTAGCTCTGGAAACACCATATATTTT
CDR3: CASSLAGSSGNTIYF

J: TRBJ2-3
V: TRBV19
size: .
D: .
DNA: TGTGCCAGTAAAAGTGGCGGGGCGTTCACAGATACGCAGTATTTT
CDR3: CASKSGGAFTDTQYF

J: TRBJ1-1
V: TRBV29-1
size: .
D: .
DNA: TGCAGCGTTGGGGGAGAAGCGGCTTTCTTT
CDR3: CSVGGEAAFF

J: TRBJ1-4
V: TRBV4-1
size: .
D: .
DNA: TGCGCCAGCAGCCAAGCCTGGGGGGGCTCTGGTGAAAAACTGTTTTTT
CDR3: CASSQAWGGSGEKLFF

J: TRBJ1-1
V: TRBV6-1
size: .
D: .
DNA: TGTGCCAGCAGTGAACGCGAGAACACTGAAGCTTTCTTT
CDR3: CASSERENTEAFF

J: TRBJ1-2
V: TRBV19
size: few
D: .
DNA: TGTGCCAGTAGTATTGGGGCAGGGGCCGTCTATGGCTACACCTTC
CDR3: CASSIGAGAVYGYTF

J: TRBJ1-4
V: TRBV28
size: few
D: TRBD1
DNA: TGTGCCAGCAGTAGCCCCGGGACAGGGAATGAAAAACTGTTTTTT
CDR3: CASSSPGTGNEKLFF

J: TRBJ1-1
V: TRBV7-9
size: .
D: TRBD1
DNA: TGTGCCAGCAGCTTCGGGACAGGGGGCGAAACTTTCTTT
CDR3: CASSFGTGGETFF

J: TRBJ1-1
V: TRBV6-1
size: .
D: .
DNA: TGTGCCAGCAGTGTTGGGCGGGGCACTGAAGCTTTCTTT
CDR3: CASSVGRGTEAFF

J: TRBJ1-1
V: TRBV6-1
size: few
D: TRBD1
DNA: TGTGCCAGCAGTGTATCGGCAGGGGGTTCGGGCACTGAAGCTTTCTTT
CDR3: CASSVSAGGSGTEAFF

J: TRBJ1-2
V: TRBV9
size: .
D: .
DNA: TGTGCCAGCAGCGTAGGGAGCAGAGCTAAAAACTATGGCTACACCTTC
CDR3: CASSVGSRAKNYGYTF